This TCR beta chain emerged from a study of control samples from healthy donors and cancer patients. The CDR3 runs 11 residues. V was shortened by 1 base and J by 6 bases, with 7 bases between the two germline ends. Germline V lookup: CDR1 DFQATT, CDR2 SNEGSKA (reference sequence). Sequencing used immunoSEQ multiplex PCR; TCRdb keeps in-frame clones, though not all of them. The repertoire consists of about 98,000 clones, with 92% occurring once and the leading ten covering about 2.5%. Specimen: blood. The receptor comes from a young woman in good health. The chain recombines TRBV20-1 with TRBJ2-7; the D is unclear. CDR3: CSARATPEQYF. Written as DNA, the CDR3 is TGCAGTGCTAGAGCAACCCCCGAGCAGTACTTC.